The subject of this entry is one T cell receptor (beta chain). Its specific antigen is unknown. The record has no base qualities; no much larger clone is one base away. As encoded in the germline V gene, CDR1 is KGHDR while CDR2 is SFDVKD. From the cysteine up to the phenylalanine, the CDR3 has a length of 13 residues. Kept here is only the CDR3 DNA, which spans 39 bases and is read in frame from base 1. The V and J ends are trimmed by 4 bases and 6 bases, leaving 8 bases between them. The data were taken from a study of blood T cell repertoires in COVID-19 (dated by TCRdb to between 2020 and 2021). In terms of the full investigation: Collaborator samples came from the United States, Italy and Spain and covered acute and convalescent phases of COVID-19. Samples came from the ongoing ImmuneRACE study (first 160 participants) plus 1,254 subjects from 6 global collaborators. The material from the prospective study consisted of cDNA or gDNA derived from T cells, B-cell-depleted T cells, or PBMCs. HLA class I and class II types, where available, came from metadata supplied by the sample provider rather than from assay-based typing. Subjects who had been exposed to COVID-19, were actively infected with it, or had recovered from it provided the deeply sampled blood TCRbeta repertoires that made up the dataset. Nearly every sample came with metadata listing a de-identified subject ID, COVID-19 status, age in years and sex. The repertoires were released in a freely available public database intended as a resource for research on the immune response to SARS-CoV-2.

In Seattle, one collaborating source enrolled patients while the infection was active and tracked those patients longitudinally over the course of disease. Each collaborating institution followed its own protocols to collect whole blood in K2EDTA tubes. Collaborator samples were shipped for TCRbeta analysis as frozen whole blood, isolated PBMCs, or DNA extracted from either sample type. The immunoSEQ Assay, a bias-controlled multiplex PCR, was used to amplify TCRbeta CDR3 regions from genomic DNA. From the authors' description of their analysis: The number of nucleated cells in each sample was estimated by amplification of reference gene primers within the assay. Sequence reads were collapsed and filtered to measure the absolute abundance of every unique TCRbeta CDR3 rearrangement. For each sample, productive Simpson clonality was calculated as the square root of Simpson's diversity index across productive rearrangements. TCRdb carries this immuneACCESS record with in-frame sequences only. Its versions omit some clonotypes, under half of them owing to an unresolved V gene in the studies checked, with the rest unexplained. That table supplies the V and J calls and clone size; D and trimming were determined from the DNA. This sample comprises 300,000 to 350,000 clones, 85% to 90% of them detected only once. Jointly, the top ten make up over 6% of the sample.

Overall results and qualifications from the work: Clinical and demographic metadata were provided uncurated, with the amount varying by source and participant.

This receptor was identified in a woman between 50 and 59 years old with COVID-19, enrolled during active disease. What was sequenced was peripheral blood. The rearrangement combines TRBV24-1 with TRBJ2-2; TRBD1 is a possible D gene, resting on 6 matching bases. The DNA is TGTGCCACCAGTGACTACAGGGCCGGGGAGCTGTTTTTT. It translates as CATSDYRAGELFF.